Listed here are 22 T cell receptor beta chains from one sample, sequenced in a study of T-cell reconstitution after alpha-beta-depleted transplantation in children. For TCRbeta, the library was prepared with unique molecular identifiers. TCRdb re-called the PCR reads through MiXCR, storing one row per CDR3 protein. The data hold fewer than 550,000 distinct CDR3 sequences, with approximately 10% observed a single time. The sequences come from PBMCs from the stem cell graft donor, collected from the stem cell graft. These receptors were collected from a human donor who donated a stem cell graft to a child with acute myeloid leukemia.

This clonotype was seen only a few times. V is TRBV5-1 and J is TRBJ1-4; no clear D gene. CDR1 and CDR2 from the germline V gene are SGHRS and YFSETQ. V was trimmed by 1 base and J by 0 bases, leaving 7 bases between them. CDR3 length: 15 amino acids. The DNA for the CDR3 is TGCGCCAGCAGCTTGTCACCGTCAACTAATGAAAAACTGTTTTTT. It codes for CASSLSPSTNEKLFF. Supplemented by reference TRBV5-1 and TRBJ1-4, the full variable domain reads KAGVTQTPRYLIKTRGQQVTLSCSPISGHRSVSWYQQTPGQGLQFLFEYFSETQRNKGNFPGRFSGRQFSNSRSEMNVSTLELGDSALYLCASSLSPSTNEKLFFGSGTQLSVL.

Only a few counts were recorded for this clonotype. J is TRBJ1-1 and V is TRBV7-9, with 7 bases aligning to TRBD1. CDR1 is SEHNR and CDR2 is FQNEAQ in the germline V gene (reference sequence). Germline trimming cut 5 bases from V and 5 bases from J; bases unmatched to any gene: 5. The CDR3 has 13 amino acids. The CDR3 region has the DNA TGTGCCAGCAGCGAGAGGGGGCGGACTGAAGCTTTCTTT. As protein: CASSERGRTEAFF.

This clonotype was counted many times. The chain links TRBV7-2 to TRBJ1-2; 7 bases align to TRBD1. After removal of 6 bases from V and 4 bases from J, the junction contained 2 bases not matched to a gene. Germline CDR1 SGHTA, CDR2 FQGNSA. CDR3 size: 12 residues. Here the CDR3 reads CASRSGGYGYTF. The CDR3 region has the DNA TGTGCCAGCAGATCAGGGGGCTATGGCTACACCTTC.

This clonotype was picked up a small number of times. The CDR3 loop reads CAISNGQDLYEQYF. CDR3 bases: TGTGCCATCAGTAACGGACAGGACCTCTACGAGCAGTACTTC. V gene TRBV10-3 combines with J gene TRBJ2-7; TRBD1 agrees at 7 bases. Per germline, CDR1 ENHRY and CDR2 SYGVKD. The CDR3 spans 14 residues. With V trimmed by 5 bases and J by 3 bases, 7 bases remained unmatched.

In this sample, this clonotype turned up a few times. The chain carries TRBV20-1 and TRBJ2-5; 7 bases align to TRBD1. Trimming at V came to 1 base and at J to 1 base, leaving 3 bases not matched to a gene. CDR3 length equals 14 residues. Looked up from germline, CDR1 is DFQATT and CDR2 is SNEGSKA (reference sequence). CDR3 sequence reads: CSARAGTVQETQYF. CDR3 coding DNA: TGCAGTGCTAGAGCCGGGACAGTCCAAGAGACCCAGTACTTC.

The CDR3 loop reads CASSQVRLQETQYF. CDR3 bases: TGCGCCAGCAGCCAAGTGCGGTTACAAGAGACCCAGTACTTC. J is TRBJ2-5 and V is TRBV4-1; D unresolved. The germline V gene has CDR1 MGHRA and CDR2 YSYEKL. V lost 1 base and J lost 2, with 8 bases in between. The CDR3 extends over 14 amino acids.

Notes on this clonotype: This sequence may be a read error, since a much larger clone differs from it by one base. This chain links TRBV7-6 with TRBJ1-1; D possibly corresponds to TRBD1 (5 bases). V lost 2 bases to trimming and J lost 1 base, with 11 bases between them. Germline lookup yields CDR1 SGHVS and CDR2 FNYEAQ. This CDR3 contains 15 residues. The CDR3 loop reads CASSLLSGGNTEAFF. CDR3 coding DNA: TGTGCCAGCAGCTTATTGTCTGGGGGGAACACTGAAGCTTTCTTT.

This clonotype was observed at least ten times. This chain connects TRBV9 to TRBJ2-1; 12 nucleotides agree with TRBD2. J was trimmed by 8 bases and V by 0 bases; bases with no gene match: 9. Looked up from germline, CDR1 is SGDLS and CDR2 is YYNGEE. The CDR3 has 17 residues. Written as DNA, the CDR3 is TGTGCCAGCAGCGTAGGGGGGGGGACTAGCGGGTCGGATGAGCAGTTCTTC. Translating it yields CASSVGGGTSGSDEQFF.

This clonotype was detected only a few times. At one boundary the junction diverges from the germline segment, which might be a read error. The rearrangement uses TRBV29-1 and TRBJ2-5; D not certain. This CDR3 region has 11 residues. Looked up from germline, CDR1 is SQVTM and CDR2 is ANQGSEA. CDR3 amino acids: CSGEESRTQYF. The CDR3 DNA follows: TGCAGCGGTGAAGAATCCCGTACCCAGTACTTC.

The chain carries TRBV4-1 and TRBJ2-2, with 10 positions matching TRBD1. This CDR3 comprises 16 residues. Germline V CDR1 and CDR2: MGHRA, YSYEKL. V was clipped by 4 bases and J by 5 bases; unmatched bases: 7. As DNA, the CDR3 is TGCGCCAGCAGCCCAGGGGGGACAGGGGATACCGGGGAGCTGTTTTTT. It specifies CASSPGGTGDTGELFF.

This clonotype was counted a few times. One end of the junction varies from germline; a read error may be responsible. The chain uses TRBV29-1 and TRBJ2-7; 9 nucleotides line up with TRBD1. The length of the CDR3 is 14 residues. Germline V gene lookup returns CDR1 SQVTM and CDR2 ANQGSEA. The CDR3 DNA sequence: TGCAGCGTGGAAGGACAGGGGCCCTACTACGAGCAGTACTTC. Translated, it gives CSVEGQGPYYEQYF.

This clonotype has ten or more counts. The chain combines TRBV7-3 with TRBJ1-1, with D unresolved. The V end was cut by 2 bases, the J end by 0 bases, with 10 bases between. The length of the CDR3 is 15 residues. In germline, CDR1 is SGHTA, CDR2 FQGTGA. The CDR3 region is CASSLFRPMNTEAFF. CDR3 nucleotide sequence: TGTGCCAGCAGCTTATTCAGACCAATGAACACTGAAGCTTTCTTT.

This clonotype has just a few counts. This sequence joins TRBV5-1 and TRBJ2-7; D possibly corresponds to TRBD2 (6 bases). The V gene lost 0 bases and the J gene lost 2 bases, with 15 bases spanning the gap. The CDR3 has 16 residues. The germline V gene encodes CDR1 SGHRS and CDR2 YFSETQ. CDR3: CASSLVSNPGAYEQYF. DNA of the CDR3: TGCGCCAGCAGCTTGGTAAGCAACCCGGGGGCCTACGAGCAGTACTTC.

This clonotype has a handful of counts. The V call is TRBV20-1, the J call TRBJ2-5; D perhaps matches TRBD2 (6 bases). The V and J ends lost 0 bases and 1 base respectively, with 12 bases between them. This CDR3 has 15 residues. The germline CDR1 and CDR2 sequences are DFQATT and SNEGSKA (reference sequence). CDR3 region: CSARDHMGGQETQYF. CDR3 bases: TGCAGTGCTAGAGATCATATGGGGGGCCAAGAGACCCAGTACTTC.

In this sample, this clonotype turned up a few times. The chain couples TRBV20-1 to TRBJ2-5; D call uncertain. Looked up from germline, CDR1 is DFQATT and CDR2 is SNEGSKA (reference sequence). Trimming left V 3 bases short and J 2 bases short, with 13 bases between. The CDR3 length is 14 residues. The CDR3 region has the DNA TGCAGTGCTAGTAAGGAGTCAGATCAAGAGACCCAGTACTTC. Amino acid sequence: CSASKESDQETQYF.

In DNA, the CDR3 is TGTGCCACCAAGGTCTTGGGATCCCACGAGCAGTACTTC. Translated: CATKVLGSHEQYF. The rearrangement uses TRBV10-3 and TRBJ2-7; D call uncertain. The CDR3 loop spans 13 amino acids. V was pared by 10 bases and J by 5 bases, with 18 bases between. Germline V gives CDR1 ENHRY, CDR2 SYGVKD.

This clonotype was counted between two and nine times. V gene TRBV6-2 or TRBV6-3 combines with J gene TRBJ2-4, with D perhaps being TRBD1 or TRBD2 (5 bases each). Germline CDR1 reads MNHEY; CDR2 reads SVGEGT. V gave up 5 bases and J gave up 0 bases, with 20 bases separating them. The CDR3 is 18 amino acids. The CDR3 is CASSAQDSGYLAKNIQYF. In DNA, the CDR3 is TGTGCCAGCAGTGCCCAAGACAGCGGATATCTAGCCAAAAACATTCAGTACTTC.

The chain couples TRBV7-8 to TRBJ1-5; D unclear. Germline assignment: CDR1 SGHVS and CDR2 FQNEAQ. The CDR3 has 14 residues. Trimming took off 7 bases at V and 5 bases at J, with 15 bases between the two ends. CDR3 sequence: CASTSDAVDQPQHF. CDR3 sequence (DNA): TGTGCCAGCACCTCGGATGCCGTCGATCAGCCCCAGCATTTT.

This clonotype has more than one count but fewer than ten. This chain links TRBV6-2 or TRBV6-3 with TRBJ2-3, with D uncertain. The CDR3 is made up of 16 amino acids. Per the germline V gene, CDR1 is MNHEY and CDR2 is SVGEGT. Deletions cut 2 bases from V and 4 bases from J, with 16 bases between. The CDR3 DNA reads as TGTGCCAGCAGTTACGATAAGTGGGGTCTCGCAGATACGCAGTATTTT. Amino acid sequence: CASSYDKWGLADTQYF.

The rearrangement joins TRBV11-2 to TRBJ2-7, with D perhaps TRBD2 (5 bases). The CDR3 consists of 16 residues. The germline V gene has CDR1 SGHAT and CDR2 FQNNGV. V lost 0 bases and J 2 bases, leaving 14 bases between the germline ends. CDR3 region: CASSLDYGEWAYEQYF. CDR3 coding DNA: TGTGCCAGCAGCTTAGATTACGGGGAATGGGCCTACGAGCAGTACTTC.

V usage is TRBV3-1 and J usage is TRBJ2-5; D is unresolved. There are 14 residues in the CDR3. V shed 2 bases and J shed 6 bases, with 13 bases lying between them. Germline V CDR1 and CDR2: LGHDT, YNNKEL (reference sequence). CDR3 amino acids: CASSQMTGRQTQYF. CDR3 coding DNA: TGTGCCAGCAGCCAAATGACGGGTCGACAGACCCAGTACTTC.

The rearrangement uses TRBV15 and TRBJ1-2; D is unclear. The CDR3 is made up of 13 amino acids. Germline CDR1 LNHNV, CDR2 YYDKDF (reference sequence). V dropped 0 bases and J dropped 8 bases, with 10 bases sitting between them. CDR3: CATSREGIEGYTF. As DNA, the CDR3 is TGTGCCACCAGCAGAGAGGGGATCGAGGGCTACACCTTC. Complete variable domain (other parts from reference TRBV15 and TRBJ1-2): DAMVIQNPRYQVTQFGKPVTLSCSQTLNHNVMYWYQQKSSQAPKLLFHYYDKDFNNEADTPDNFQSRRPNTSFCFLDIRSPGLGDTAMYLCATSREGIEGYTFGSGTRLTVV.